The entry below describes one T cell receptor (beta chain). This clone appeared a single time. Its recognized antigen is unknown. The sample holds no much larger clone one base away, and base qualities are not on file. The CDR1 and CDR2 encoded by the germline V gene are MNHEY and SVGAGI. V is shortened by 6 bases, J by 5 bases, and the region joining them spans 8 bases. CDR3 length: 11 amino acids, cysteine to phenylalanine. This entry keeps only the CDR3 DNA: 33 bases, framed from base 1. This entry comes from a study of control samples from healthy donors and cancer patients (dated by TCRdb to the early 2020s). To prepare the library, the immunoSEQ multiplex PCR assay was applied. The table was pulled from immuneACCESS by TCRdb, which kept in-frame rearrangements only. Such tables lose some clones; where checked, under half of the loss comes from unresolved V genes, and the rest has no known cause. A total of around 130,000 clones appear in this sample, around nine tenths of them only once. The ten largest clones represent more than 2.5% of the sample.

This TCR was recovered from a man aged 45 to 65 in good health. The source material was blood. Recombination linked TRBV6-5 to TRBJ2-7; TRBD1 is possibly the D segment (6 matching bases). At the DNA level, the sequence is TGTGCCAGCAGCCGACAGGACGAGCAGTACTTC. Protein translation: CASSRQDEQYF.